The T cell receptor (beta chain) under discussion was sequenced for a study of blood T cell repertoires in COVID-19. The wider study: PBMCs, B-cell-depleted T cells, or T cells were the source of the cDNA or gDNA that made up the material.

The CDR3 consists of 19 residues. Germline V lookup: CDR1 SGHAT, CDR2 FQNNGV. J gave up 1 base and V 2 bases, and 16 bases lay outside the gene matches. Here immunoSEQ multiplex PCR was the method, and the copy in TCRdb shows in-frame clones only, minus some. In the table there are more than 13,000 clones, about 89% of which are singletons. The clonotype comes from a woman in her 70s in a cohort sampled during active or convalescent COVID-19. Sequenced sample: peripheral blood. The chain combines TRBV11-2 with TRBJ2-7; 8 nucleotides align to TRBD2. CDR3 protein: CASSLKAPLRGDASYEQYF. The DNA for the CDR3 is TGTGCCAGCAGCTTAAAGGCCCCTTTGCGGGGGGACGCATCCTACGAGCAGTACTTC.